This T cell receptor beta chain is drawn from a study of glioma-infiltrating T cells. Whole-study findings and limits: Tissue and blood shared very few CDR3 sequences.

This clonotype was counted only a few times. The antigen remains unidentified. TCR alpha and beta CDR3 regions were amplified from RNA using iRepertoire nested multiplex PCR. TCRdb re-called the multiplex PCR reads with MiXCR, one entry per CDR3 protein. The sample includes roughly 190,000 distinct CDR3 sequences, about 32% seen only once; the top ten take around 20%. The clonotype comes from a human donor with low-grade glioma or glioblastoma, undergoing nonglioma brain surgery, or in good health (not recorded which). Sequenced material: glioma tissue, nonneoplastic brain tissue, or PBMCs (not recorded which).

This CDR3 is CASSQDPKLAGFHNEQFF. The CDR3, as DNA: TGCGCCAGCAGCCAGGATCCAAAACTAGCGGGGTTTCACAATGAGCAGTTCTTC. The chain combines TRBV4-3 with TRBJ2-1, with 10 bases fitting TRBD2. Germline assignment: CDR1 LGHNA and CDR2 YSLEER. This CDR3 region has 18 residues. J was trimmed by 5 bases and V by 3 bases; bases with no gene match: 13.